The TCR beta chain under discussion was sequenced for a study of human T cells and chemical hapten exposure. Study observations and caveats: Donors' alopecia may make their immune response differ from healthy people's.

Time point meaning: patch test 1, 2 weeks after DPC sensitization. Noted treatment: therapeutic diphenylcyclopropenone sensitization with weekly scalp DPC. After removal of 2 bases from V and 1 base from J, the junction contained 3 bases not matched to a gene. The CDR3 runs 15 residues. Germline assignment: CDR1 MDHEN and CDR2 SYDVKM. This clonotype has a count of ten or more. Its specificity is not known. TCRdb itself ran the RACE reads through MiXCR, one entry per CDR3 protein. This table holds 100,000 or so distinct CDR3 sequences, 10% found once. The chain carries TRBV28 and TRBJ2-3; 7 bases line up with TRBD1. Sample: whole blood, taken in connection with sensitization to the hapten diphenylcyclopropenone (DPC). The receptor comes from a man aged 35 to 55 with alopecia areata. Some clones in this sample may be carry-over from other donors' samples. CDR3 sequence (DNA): TGTGCCAGCAGTTTAGGACAGGAACGCACAGATACGCAGTATTTT. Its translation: CASSLGQERTDTQYF.